This T cell receptor beta chain was observed in a study of technical replicates of blood from several donors. V lost 0 bases to trimming and J lost 10 bases, with 15 bases between them. The CDR3 totals 15 residues. Germline CDR1 reads ENHRY; CDR2 reads SYGVKD. Profiling relied on immunoSEQ multiplex PCR, and the TCRdb table lists in-frame clones only, not all of them. The top ten hold approximately 12% of the sample, which has some 14,000 clones, roughly 80% seen once. The chain employs TRBV10-3 and TRBJ1-4; possibly TRBD1 for D (5 bases). The TCR originated in a human donor in good health. Input material: PBMCs. The CDR3 DNA reads TGTGCCATCAGTGAGTCGTCGGGGGAGAGGCGAAAACTGTTTTTT. This codes for CAISESSGERRKLFF.